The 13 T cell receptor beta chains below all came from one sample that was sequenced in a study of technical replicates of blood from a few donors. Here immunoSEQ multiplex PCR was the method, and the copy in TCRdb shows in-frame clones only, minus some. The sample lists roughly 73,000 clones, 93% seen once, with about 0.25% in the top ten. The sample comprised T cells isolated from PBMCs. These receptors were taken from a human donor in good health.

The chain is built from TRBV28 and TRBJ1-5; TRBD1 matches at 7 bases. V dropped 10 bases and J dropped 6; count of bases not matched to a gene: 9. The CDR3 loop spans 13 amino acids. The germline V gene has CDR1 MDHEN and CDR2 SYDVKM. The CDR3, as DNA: TGTGCCACCAAGGGGGCTATGAGTCAGCCCCAGCATTTT. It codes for CATKGAMSQPQHF.

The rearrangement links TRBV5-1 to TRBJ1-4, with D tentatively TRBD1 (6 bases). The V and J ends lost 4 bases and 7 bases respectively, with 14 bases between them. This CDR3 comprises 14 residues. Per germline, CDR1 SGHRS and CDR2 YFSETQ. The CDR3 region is CASSLQGLGEKLFF. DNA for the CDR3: TGCGCCAGCAGCCTGCAGGGGCTCGGTGAAAAACTGTTTTTT. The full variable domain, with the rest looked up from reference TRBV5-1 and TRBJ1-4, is KAGVTQTPRYLIKTRGQQVTLSCSPISGHRSVSWYQQTPGQGLQFLFEYFSETQRNKGNFPGRFSGRQFSNSRSEMNVSTLELGDSALYLCASSLQGLGEKLFFGSGTQLSVL.

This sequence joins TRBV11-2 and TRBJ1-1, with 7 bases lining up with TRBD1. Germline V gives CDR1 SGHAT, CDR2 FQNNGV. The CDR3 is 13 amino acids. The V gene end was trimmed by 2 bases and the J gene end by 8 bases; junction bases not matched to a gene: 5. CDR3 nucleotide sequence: TGTGCCAGCAGCTTATCCCGACAGGGCGAAGCTTTCTTT. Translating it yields CASSLSRQGEAFF.

Here the CDR3 reads CASSLSSVPHTEAFF. The CDR3 coding sequence is TGTGCCAGCAGTTTATCTTCGGTACCTCACACTGAAGCTTTCTTT. This chain links TRBV27 with TRBJ1-1; the D is unclear. V was shortened by 0 bases and J by 3 bases, with 11 bases between the two germline ends. The CDR3 is 15 residues long. Germline values: CDR1 MNHEY, CDR2 SMNVEV (reference sequence).

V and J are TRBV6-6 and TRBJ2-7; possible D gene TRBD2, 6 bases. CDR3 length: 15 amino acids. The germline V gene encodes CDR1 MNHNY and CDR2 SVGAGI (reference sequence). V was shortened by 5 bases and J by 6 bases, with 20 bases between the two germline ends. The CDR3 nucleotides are TGTGCCAGCAGTACGGAACTTACGGGGGTGGGCGAGCAGTACTTC. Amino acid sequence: CASSTELTGVGEQYF.

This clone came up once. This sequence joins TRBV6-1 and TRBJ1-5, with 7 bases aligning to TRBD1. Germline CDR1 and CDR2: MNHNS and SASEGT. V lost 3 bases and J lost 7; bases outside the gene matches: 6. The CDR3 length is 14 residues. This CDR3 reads CASSESQGVQPQHF. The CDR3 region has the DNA TGTGCCAGCAGTGAGAGCCAGGGGGTCCAGCCCCAGCATTTT.

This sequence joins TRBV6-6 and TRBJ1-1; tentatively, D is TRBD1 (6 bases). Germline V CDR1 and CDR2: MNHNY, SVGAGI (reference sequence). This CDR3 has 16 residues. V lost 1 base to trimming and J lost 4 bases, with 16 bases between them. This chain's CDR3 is CASSYLAGGQGTEAFF. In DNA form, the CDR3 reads TGTGCCAGCAGTTACTTGGCCGGGGGGCAAGGCACTGAAGCTTTCTTT.

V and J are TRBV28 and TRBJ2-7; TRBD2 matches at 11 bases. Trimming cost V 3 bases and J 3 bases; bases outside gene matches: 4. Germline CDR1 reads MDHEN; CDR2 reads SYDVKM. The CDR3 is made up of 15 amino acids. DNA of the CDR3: TGTGCCAGCAGTTTTGGGACTAGCGGATACTACGAGCAGTACTTC. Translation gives CASSFGTSGYYEQYF.

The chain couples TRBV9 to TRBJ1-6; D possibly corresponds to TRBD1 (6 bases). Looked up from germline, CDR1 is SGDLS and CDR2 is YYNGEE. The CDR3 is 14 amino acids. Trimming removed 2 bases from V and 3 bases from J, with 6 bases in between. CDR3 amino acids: CASSVGHYNSPLHF. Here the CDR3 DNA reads TGTGCCAGCAGCGTGGGACACTATAATTCACCCCTCCACTTT.

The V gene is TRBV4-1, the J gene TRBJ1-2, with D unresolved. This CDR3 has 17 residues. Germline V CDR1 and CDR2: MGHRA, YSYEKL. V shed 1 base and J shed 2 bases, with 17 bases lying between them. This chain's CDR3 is CASSQGPLTKWNYGYTF. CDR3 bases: TGCGCCAGCAGCCAAGGGCCCCTCACAAAATGGAACTATGGCTACACCTTC.

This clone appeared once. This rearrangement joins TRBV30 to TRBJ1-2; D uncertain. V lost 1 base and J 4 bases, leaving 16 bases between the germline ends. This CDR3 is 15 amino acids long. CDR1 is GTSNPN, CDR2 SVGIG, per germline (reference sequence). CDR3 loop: CAWSAVNVRIYGYTF. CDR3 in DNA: TGTGCCTGGAGTGCGGTTAATGTGCGGATCTATGGCTACACCTTC.

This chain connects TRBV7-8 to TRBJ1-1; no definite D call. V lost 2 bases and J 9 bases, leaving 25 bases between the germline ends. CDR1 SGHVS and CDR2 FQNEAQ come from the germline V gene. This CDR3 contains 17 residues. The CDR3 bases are TGTGCCAGCAGCTTATTTTCCAGAGGTCGGTCCTCAGTTCAAGCTTTCTTT. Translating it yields CASSLFSRGRSSVQAFF.

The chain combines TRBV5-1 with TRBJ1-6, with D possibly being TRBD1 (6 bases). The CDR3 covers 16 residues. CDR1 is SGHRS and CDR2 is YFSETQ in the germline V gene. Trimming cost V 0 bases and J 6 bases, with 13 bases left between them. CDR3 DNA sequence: TGCGCCAGCAGCTTGGTTTTGGGACATCTTAATTCACCCCTCCACTTT. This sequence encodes CASSLVLGHLNSPLHF.